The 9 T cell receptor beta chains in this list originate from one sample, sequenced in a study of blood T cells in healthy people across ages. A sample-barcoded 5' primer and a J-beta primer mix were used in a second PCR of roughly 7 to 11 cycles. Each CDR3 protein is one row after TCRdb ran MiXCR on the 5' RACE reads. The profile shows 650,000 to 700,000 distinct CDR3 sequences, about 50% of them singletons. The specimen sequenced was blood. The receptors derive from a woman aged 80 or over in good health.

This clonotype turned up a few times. The CDR3 spells CSASRGRSSPLHF. CDR3 DNA: TGCAGTGCTAGTAGGGGGCGCAGTTCACCCCTCCACTTT. The rearrangement uses TRBV20-1 and TRBJ1-6; 7 bases align to TRBD1. Unmatched junction bases numbered 5, after V lost 3 bases and J lost 9 bases. The CDR3 sequence is 13 residues long. The V gene's germline CDR1 is DFQATT and CDR2 SNEGSKA (reference sequence).

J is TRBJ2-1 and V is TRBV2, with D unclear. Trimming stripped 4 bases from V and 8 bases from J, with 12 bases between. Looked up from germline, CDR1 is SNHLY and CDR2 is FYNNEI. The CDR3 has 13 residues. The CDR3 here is CASSGQLRDEQFF. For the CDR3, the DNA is TGTGCCAGCAGTGGCCAATTAAGGGATGAGCAGTTCTTC.

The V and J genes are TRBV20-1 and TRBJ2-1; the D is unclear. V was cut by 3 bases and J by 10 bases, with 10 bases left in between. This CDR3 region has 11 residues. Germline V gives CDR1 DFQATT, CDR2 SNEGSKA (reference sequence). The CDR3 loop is CSASPAIEQFF. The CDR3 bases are TGCAGTGCTAGCCCCGCGATAGAGCAGTTCTTC.

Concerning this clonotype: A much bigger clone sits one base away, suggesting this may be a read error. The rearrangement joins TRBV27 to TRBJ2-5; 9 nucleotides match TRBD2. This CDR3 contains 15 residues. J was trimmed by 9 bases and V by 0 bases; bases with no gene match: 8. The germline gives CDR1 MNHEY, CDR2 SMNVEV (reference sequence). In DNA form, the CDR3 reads TGTGCCAGCAGTTTATCACGCCAGCGGGGGGAGGCCCAGTACTTC. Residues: CASSLSRQRGEAQYF.

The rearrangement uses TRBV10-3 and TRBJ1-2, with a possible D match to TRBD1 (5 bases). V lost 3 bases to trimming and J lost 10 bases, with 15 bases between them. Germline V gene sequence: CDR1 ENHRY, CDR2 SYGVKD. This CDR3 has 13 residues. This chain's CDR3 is CAISELVVGDYTF. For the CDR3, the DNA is TGTGCCATCAGTGAATTAGTCGTGGGGGACTACACCTTC.

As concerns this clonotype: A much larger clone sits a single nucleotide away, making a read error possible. CDR3 in DNA: TGCAGCGTTGAAGATTTAGCGGGGAAGGGCTCCTACGAGCAGTACTTC. Protein sequence: CSVEDLAGKGSYEQYF. This chain links TRBV29-1 with TRBJ2-7; TRBD2 agrees at 8 bases. CDR1 is SQVTM and CDR2 is ANQGSEA in the germline V gene. Germline trimming cut 0 bases from V and 0 bases from J; bases unmatched to any gene: 7. There are 16 residues in the CDR3.

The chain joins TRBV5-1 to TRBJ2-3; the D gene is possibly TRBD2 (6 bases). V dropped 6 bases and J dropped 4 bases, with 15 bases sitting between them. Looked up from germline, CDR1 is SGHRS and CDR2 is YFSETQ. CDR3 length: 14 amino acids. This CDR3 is CASTYRERPDTQYF. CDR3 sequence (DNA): TGCGCCAGCACTTATCGGGAGCGCCCAGATACGCAGTATTTT.

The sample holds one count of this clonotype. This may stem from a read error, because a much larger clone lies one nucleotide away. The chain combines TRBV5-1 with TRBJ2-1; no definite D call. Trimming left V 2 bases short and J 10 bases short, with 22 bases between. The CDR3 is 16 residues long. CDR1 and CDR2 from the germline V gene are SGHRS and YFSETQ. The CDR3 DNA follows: TGCGCCAGCAGCTTCCTCCCCGAGCTCTACTCCTACGAGCAGTTCTTC. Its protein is CASSFLPELYSYEQFF.

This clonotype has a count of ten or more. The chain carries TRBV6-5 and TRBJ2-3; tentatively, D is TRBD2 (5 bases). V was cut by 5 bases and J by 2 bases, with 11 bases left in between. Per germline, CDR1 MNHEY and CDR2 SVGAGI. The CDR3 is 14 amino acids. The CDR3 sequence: CASSRFGITDTQYF. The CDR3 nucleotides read TGTGCCAGCAGTAGGTTCGGGATCACAGATACGCAGTATTTT.